One T cell receptor (beta chain) is described in this entry. Germline V gene sequence: CDR1 MNHEY, CDR2 SMNVEV (reference sequence). The CDR3 has 16 amino acids. This specimen comes from a study of sequential checkpoint blockade in melanoma. As for the study in general: First-line arms were nivolumab then ipilimumab, or the reverse, randomized 1:1. Both treatment sequences were followed by maintenance nivolumab.

Profiled with immunoSEQ multiplex PCR; TCRdb holds only in-frame clones, not every one. The profile shows 20,000 or so clones, about two thirds of them singletons. Treatment denoted: randomized to nivolumab then ipilimumab (arm A) or the reverse (arm B). Patients had received no earlier DNA-damaging chemotherapy. From thawed PBMCs, live CD3+CD8+ cells negative for CD19 and CD56 were sorted. This TCR derives from a human donor with melanoma. The material sequenced was CD8+ T cells sorted from blood (inferred from file names), taken from a patient given nivolumab and ipilimumab in sequence. The V and J genes are TRBV27 and TRBJ2-5; 9 positions match TRBD1. The J call may be in error: the DNA end matches TRBJ2-7 better. Here the CDR3 DNA reads TGTGCCAGCAGTTTAGGCCCCGGGACAGGGTCGAACGAGCAGTACTTC. Translated: CASSLGPGTGSNEQYF.